These T cell receptor beta chains were read from a single sample in a study of blood T cell repertoires in COVID-19. TCRdb's copy holds only in-frame clones and misses some; the assay was immunoSEQ multiplex PCR. This sample has 250,000 to 300,000 clones, with roughly four fifths found just once. The sample comprised PBMCs or T cells enriched from blood (not recorded which). The receptor set was obtained from a man aged 50 or older who had recovered from COVID-19. CDR3s include the opening cysteine and the closing phenylalanine or tryptophan. D genes are given only for firm matches. Only some rows state a clone size, as once, few, many or a class for expanded clones.

TRBJ1-2 TRBV18 - - CASSPEGRPRDYGYTF TGTGCCAGCTCACCAGAGGGCAGGCCAAGGGACTATGGCTACACCTTC
TRBJ1-5 TRBV20-1 - - CSASIAERLTQPQHF TGCAGTGCTAGTATTGCGGAGAGGTTGACTCAGCCCCAGCATTTT
TRBJ1-1 TRBV18 - - CASSPSGGADTEAFF TGTGCCAGCTCACCGAGTGGGGGCGCGGACACTGAAGCTTTCTTT
TRBJ2-7 TRBV5-5 TRBD1 - CASSLDPGTGSHEQYF TGTGCCAGCAGCTTGGATCCCGGGACAGGGTCCCACGAGCAGTACTTC
TRBJ2-7 TRBV27 TRBD1 - CASTTGTGVMEQYF TGTGCCAGCACCACCGGGACAGGGGTAATGGAGCAGTACTTC
TRBJ1-1 TRBV7-2 TRBD1 - CASSLAGDRVQRVEAFF TGTGCCAGCAGCTTAGCGGGGGACAGGGTTCAGAGGGTTGAAGCTTTCTTT
TRBJ1-5 TRBV19 TRBD1 - CASGHQTGWGQPQHF TGTGCCAGTGGACACCAGACAGGGTGGGGTCAGCCCCAGCATTTT
TRBJ1-2 TRBV19 - - CASSIASGGNYGYTF TGTGCCAGTAGTATAGCGTCGGGGGGCAACTATGGCTACACCTTC
TRBJ2-2 TRBV5-1 - - CASSRDSANTGELFF TGCGCCAGCAGCCGCGACTCCGCGAACACCGGGGAGCTGTTTTTT
TRBJ1-4 TRBV28 - - CASISGRNEKLFF TGTGCCAGCATCTCCGGGAGAAATGAAAAACTGTTTTTT
TRBJ1-5 TRBV5-6 - - CASSSQGINLEKPQHF TGTGCCAGCAGCTCACAGGGAATCAATTTGGAGAAGCCCCAGCATTTT
TRBJ1-2 TRBV27 - - CASSLRSQGIGNYGYTF TGTGCCAGCAGTTTGAGATCCCAGGGTATTGGGAACTATGGCTACACCTTC
TRBJ1-5 TRBV20-1 TRBD1 - CSASLIDRDQPQHF TGCAGTGCTAGTTTAATTGACAGGGATCAGCCCCAGCATTTT
TRBJ1-3 TRBV5-4 - - CASSREGYSGNTIYF TGTGCCAGCAGCCGCGAGGGATACTCTGGAAACACCATATATTTT
TRBJ2-7 TRBV7-3 TRBD1 - CASSPKIENRGLNEQYF TGTGCCAGCAGCCCAAAAATAGAAAACAGGGGGCTAAACGAGCAGTACTTC
TRBJ2-3 TRBV18 TRBD1 - CASSSDRGDTQYF TGTGCCAGCTCAAGTGACAGGGGAGATACGCAGTATTTT
TRBJ1-2 TRBV5-1 TRBD1 - CASGRDRAGYGYTF TGCGCCAGCGGACGCGACAGGGCGGGTTATGGCTACACCTTC
TRBJ2-1 TRBV6-2/TRBV6-3 - - CASSSNEQFF TGTGCCAGCAGCTCAAATGAGCAGTTCTTC
TRBJ2-1 TRBV7-6 - - CASSFSPAGLYNEQFF TGTGCCAGCAGCTTCTCGCCAGCGGGCCTATACAATGAGCAGTTCTTC
TRBJ2-7 TRBV19 TRBD2 - CASSISPGLADYEQYF TGTGCCAGTAGTATAAGTCCGGGACTAGCGGATTACGAGCAGTACTTC
TRBJ2-3 TRBV5-1 - - CASSTGGGWGTDTQYF TGCGCCAGCAGCACCGGAGGAGGCTGGGGCACAGATACGCAGTATTTT
TRBJ1-2 TRBV7-6 TRBD1 - CASSPQTGGSNYGYTF TGTGCCAGCAGCCCCCAGACAGGGGGCTCTAACTATGGCTACACCTTC
TRBJ2-7 TRBV28 - - CASCLASPYEQYF TGTGCCAGCTGCCTAGCGTCGCCCTACGAGCAGTACTTC
TRBJ1-2 TRBV21-1 - - CASSTSDGGIDYGYTF TGTGCCAGCAGCACGTCTGACGGGGGGATCGACTATGGCTACACCTTC
TRBJ1-5 TRBV12-5 - - CASGLDFGQPQHF TGTGCTAGTGGTTTGGATTTCGGTCAGCCCCAGCATTTT
TRBJ2-2 TRBV29-1 - - CSVRGGNTGELFF TGCAGCGTCCGAGGGGGAAATACCGGGGAGCTGTTTTTT
TRBJ2-5 TRBV7-7 TRBD1 - CASSLNRGRETQYF TGTGCTAGCAGTCTAAACAGGGGGCGCGAGACCCAGTACTTC
TRBJ1-4 TRBV5-1 TRBD1 - CASSWTGAFEKLFF TGCGCCAGCAGCTGGACAGGAGCGTTTGAAAAACTGTTTTTT
TRBJ2-5 TRBV5-5 - - CASSVRLTGVPGTQYF TGTGCCAGCAGCGTACGCTTGACGGGGGTCCCAGGGACCCAGTACTTC
TRBJ1-5 TRBV30 - few CAWRPPSTGSNQPQHF TGTGCCTGGAGGCCTCCCTCGACTGGCAGCAATCAGCCCCAGCATTTT
TRBJ2-3 TRBV7-2 TRBD1 - CASRRPGQGATDTQYF TGTGCCAGCAGACGTCCGGGACAGGGGGCCACAGATACGCAGTATTTT
TRBJ1-3 TRBV4-2 - - CASSRDYSGNTIYF TGTGCCAGCAGCCGGGACTACTCTGGAAACACCATATATTTT
TRBJ2-5 TRBV3-1/TRBV3-2 - - CASSQGRGQTQYF TGTGCCAGCAGCCAAGGGAGGGGCCAGACCCAGTACTTC
TRBJ1-1 TRBV6-5 - - CASTVQVEVGTEAFF TGTGCCAGCACTGTACAGGTGGAAGTTGGCACTGAAGCTTTCTTT
TRBJ1-4 TRBV10-3 TRBD1 - CAISDIPGQGNEKLFF TGTGCCATCAGTGACATCCCCGGACAGGGTAATGAAAAACTGTTTTTT
TRBJ1-5 TRBV28 TRBD1 - CASSSTGDNQPQHF TGTGCCAGCAGTTCCACAGGGGACAATCAGCCCCAGCATTTT
TRBJ2-2 TRBV7-3 - - CASSRGTSGNTGELFF TGTGCCAGCAGCCGAGGGACAAGCGGTAACACCGGGGAGCTGTTTTTT
TRBJ2-2 TRBV11-2 TRBD1 - CASSTGTERYQGELFF TGTGCCAGCAGCACCGGGACAGAACGTTACCAAGGGGAGCTGTTTTTT
TRBJ1-2 TRBV19 - once CASSISTGYGYTF TGTGCCAGTAGTATAAGCACAGGCTATGGCTACACCTTC
TRBJ1-3 TRBV28 - - CASTPPRDSGNTIYF TGTGCCAGCACCCCCCCCCGGGACTCTGGAAACACCATATATTTT
TRBJ1-1 TRBV27 TRBD1 - CASSASGGMNTEAFF TGTGCCAGCAGCGCCTCAGGGGGCATGAACACTGAAGCTTTCTTT
TRBJ2-1 TRBV23-1 TRBD1 - CASSQSPGQGKAYNEQFF TGCGCCAGCAGTCAATCCCCCGGACAGGGGAAAGCCTACAATGAGCAGTTCTTC
TRBJ2-1 TRBV19 - - CASSLLRLPGFPSSYNEQFF TGTGCCAGTAGTTTACTGAGGCTTCCGGGTTTCCCCTCCTCCTACAATGAGCAGTTCTTC
TRBJ1-4 TRBV10-3 - - CAISNDRDGKLFF TGTGCCATCAGTAACGACAGAGACGGAAAACTGTTTTTT
TRBJ1-1 TRBV10-3 TRBD1 - CAISWDRYEAFF TGTGCCATCAGTTGGGACAGATATGAAGCTTTCTTT
TRBJ2-3 TRBV7-2 TRBD2 - CASSLVFSGTADTQYF TGTGCCAGCAGCTTAGTGTTTAGCGGGACGGCAGATACGCAGTATTTT
TRBJ1-6 TRBV28 - once CASSPNSPLHF TGTGCCAGCAGCCCGAATTCACCCCTCCACTTT
TRBJ2-1 TRBV5-1 TRBD1 - CASSSLDRVSYNEQFF TGCGCCAGCAGCTCCCTCGACAGGGTTTCCTACAATGAGCAGTTCTTC
TRBJ1-2 TRBV6-1 - - CASSEGPAIYGYTF TGTGCCAGCAGTGAAGGACCAGCGATCTATGGCTACACCTTC
TRBJ2-1 TRBV6-1 TRBD2 - CASSGPGLAGGSAEQFF TGTGCCAGCAGTGGGCCGGGACTAGCGGGGGGATCGGCTGAGCAGTTCTTC
TRBJ1-5 TRBV5-1 - - CASSPGAGTRDQPQHF TGCGCCAGCAGCCCCGGGGCAGGGACAAGGGATCAGCCCCAGCATTTT
TRBJ2-5 TRBV7-3 - - CASSLGPGQETQYF TGTGCCAGCAGCTTAGGCCCGGGGCAAGAGACCCAGTACTTC
TRBJ2-1 TRBV6-5 - - CASNRPASYNEQFF TGTGCCAGCAACAGGCCAGCTTCCTACAATGAGCAGTTCTTC
TRBJ1-6 TRBV9 - - CASSVEPGASSPLHF TGTGCCAGCAGCGTAGAGCCAGGGGCGAGTTCACCCCTCCACTTT
TRBJ1-2 TRBV5-1 - - CASSLPGYGYTF TGCGCCAGCAGCTTGCCAGGGTATGGCTACACCTTC
TRBJ1-5 TRBV18 - - CASSPGGSAYSNQPQHF TGTGCCAGCTCACCAGGAGGGTCCGCGTATAGCAATCAGCCCCAGCATTTT